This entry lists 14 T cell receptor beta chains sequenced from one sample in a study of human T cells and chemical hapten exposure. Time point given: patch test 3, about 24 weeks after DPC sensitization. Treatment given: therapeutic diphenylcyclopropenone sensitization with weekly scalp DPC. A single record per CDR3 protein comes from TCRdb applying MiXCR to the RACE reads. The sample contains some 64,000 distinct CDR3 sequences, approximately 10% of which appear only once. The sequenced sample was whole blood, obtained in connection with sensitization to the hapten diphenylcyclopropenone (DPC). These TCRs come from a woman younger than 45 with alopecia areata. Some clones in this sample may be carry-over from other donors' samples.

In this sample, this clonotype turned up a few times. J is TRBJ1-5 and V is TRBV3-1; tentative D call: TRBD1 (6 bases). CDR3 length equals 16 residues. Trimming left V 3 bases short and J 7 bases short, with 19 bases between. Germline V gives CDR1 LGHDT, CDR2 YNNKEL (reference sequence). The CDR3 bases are TGTGCCAGCAGCCAGGAAACAGGGTCGCCCGGCCAGCCCCAGCATTTT. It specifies CASSQETGSPGQPQHF.

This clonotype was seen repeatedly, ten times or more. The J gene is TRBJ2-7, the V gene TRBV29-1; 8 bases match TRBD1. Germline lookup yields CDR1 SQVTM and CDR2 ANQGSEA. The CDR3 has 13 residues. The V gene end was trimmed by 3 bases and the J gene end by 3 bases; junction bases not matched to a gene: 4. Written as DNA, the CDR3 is TGCAGCGTTGACGGGACAGGACTCTACGAGCAGTACTTC. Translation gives CSVDGTGLYEQYF.

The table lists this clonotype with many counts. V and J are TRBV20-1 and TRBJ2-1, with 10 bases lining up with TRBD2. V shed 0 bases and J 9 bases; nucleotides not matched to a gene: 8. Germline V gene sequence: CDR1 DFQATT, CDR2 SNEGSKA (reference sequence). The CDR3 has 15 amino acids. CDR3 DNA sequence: TGCAGTGCTAGAGATTCGAGCGGGAGGGCCACTGAGCAGTTCTTC. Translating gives CSARDSSGRATEQFF.

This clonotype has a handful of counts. The CDR3: CASSNIKAGAFAETQYF. For the CDR3, the DNA is TGCGCCAGCAGCAACATAAAAGCGGGAGCCTTTGCGGAGACCCAGTACTTC. The V and J genes are TRBV5-1 and TRBJ2-5, with 8 positions matching TRBD2. CDR3 length equals 17 residues. The ends lost 4 bases at V and 5 bases at J; junction bases unmatched: 16. Germline V gene lookup returns CDR1 SGHRS and CDR2 YFSETQ.

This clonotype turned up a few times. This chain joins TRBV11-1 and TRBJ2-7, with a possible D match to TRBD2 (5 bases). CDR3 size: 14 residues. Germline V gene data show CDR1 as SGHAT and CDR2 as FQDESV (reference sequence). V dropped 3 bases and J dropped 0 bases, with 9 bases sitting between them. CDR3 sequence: CASSFSGNSYEQYF. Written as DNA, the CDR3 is TGTGCCAGCAGCTTTTCCGGGAACTCCTACGAGCAGTACTTC.

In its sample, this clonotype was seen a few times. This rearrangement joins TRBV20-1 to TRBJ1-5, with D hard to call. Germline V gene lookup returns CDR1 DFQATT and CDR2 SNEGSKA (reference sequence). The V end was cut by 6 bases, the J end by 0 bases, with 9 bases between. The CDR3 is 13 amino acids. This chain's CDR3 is CSALENSNQPQHF. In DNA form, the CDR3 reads TGCAGTGCCCTAGAAAATAGCAATCAGCCCCAGCATTTT.

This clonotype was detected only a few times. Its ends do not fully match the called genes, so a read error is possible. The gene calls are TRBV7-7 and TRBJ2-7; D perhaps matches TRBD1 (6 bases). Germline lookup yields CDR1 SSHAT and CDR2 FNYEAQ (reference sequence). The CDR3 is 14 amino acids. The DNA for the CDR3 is TGTGCTAGCAGCTCCCAAGACAGGCCCTACGAGCAGTACTTC. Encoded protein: CASSSQDRPYEQYF.

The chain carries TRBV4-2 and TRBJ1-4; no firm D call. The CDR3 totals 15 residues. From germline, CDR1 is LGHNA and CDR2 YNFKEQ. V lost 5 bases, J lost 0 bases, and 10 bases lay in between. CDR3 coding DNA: TGTGCCAGCAGCAGCTACAGAACAACTAATGAAAAACTGTTTTTT. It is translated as CASSSYRTTNEKLFF.

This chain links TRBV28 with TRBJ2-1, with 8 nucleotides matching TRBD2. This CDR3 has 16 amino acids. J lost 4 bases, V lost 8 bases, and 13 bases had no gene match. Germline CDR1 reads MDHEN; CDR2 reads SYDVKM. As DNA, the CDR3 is TGTGCCAGCCCCCCAGCCGGGACTAGAAGGTACAATGAGCAGTTCTTC. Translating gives CASPPAGTRRYNEQFF. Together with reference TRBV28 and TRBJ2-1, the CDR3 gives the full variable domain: DVKVTQSSRYLVKRTGEKVFLECVQDMDHENMFWYRQDPGLGLRLIYFSYDVKMKEKGDIPEGYSVSREKKERFSLILESASTNQTSMYLCASPPAGTRRYNEQFFGPGTRLTVL.

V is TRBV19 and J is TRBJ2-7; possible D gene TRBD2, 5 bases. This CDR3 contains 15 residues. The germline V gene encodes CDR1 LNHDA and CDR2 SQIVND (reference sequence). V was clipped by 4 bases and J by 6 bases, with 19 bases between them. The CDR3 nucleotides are TGTGCCAGTAGTAGGGCTAGCTTTCGTCCTGTCGAGCAGTACTTC. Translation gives CASSRASFRPVEQYF.

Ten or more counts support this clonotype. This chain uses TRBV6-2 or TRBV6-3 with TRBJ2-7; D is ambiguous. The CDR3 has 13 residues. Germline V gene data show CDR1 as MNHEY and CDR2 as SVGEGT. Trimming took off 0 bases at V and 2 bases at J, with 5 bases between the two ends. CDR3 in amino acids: CASSYSTAYEQYF. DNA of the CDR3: TGTGCCAGCAGTTACTCCACAGCCTACGAGCAGTACTTC.

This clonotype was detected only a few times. The CDR3, as DNA: TGTGCCAGCAGCTTGGGTGCGACAGTTGAAGATGGCTACACCTTC. It codes for CASSLGATVEDGYTF. The chain is built from TRBV5-4 and TRBJ1-2; D possibly corresponds to TRBD1 (5 bases). This CDR3 has 15 residues. In germline, CDR1 is SGHNT, CDR2 YYREEE (reference sequence). Trimming left V 0 bases short and J 6 bases short, with 15 bases between.

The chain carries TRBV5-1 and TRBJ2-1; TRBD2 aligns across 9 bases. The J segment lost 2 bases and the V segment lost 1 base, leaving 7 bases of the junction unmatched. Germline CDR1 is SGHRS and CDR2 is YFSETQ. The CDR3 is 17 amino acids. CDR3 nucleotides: TGCGCCAGCAGCTTGTTTGAAGCGGGAGGTACCTACAATGAGCAGTTCTTC. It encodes CASSLFEAGGTYNEQFF.

CDR3 coding DNA: TGTGCCAGCAGACCCGGCTCGGTAGGGCACGAGCAGTACTTC. Protein product: CASRPGSVGHEQYF. V gene TRBV28 combines with J gene TRBJ2-7; D is ambiguous. Trimming left V 6 bases short and J 5 bases short, with 17 bases between. This CDR3 region has 14 residues. CDR1 and CDR2 from the germline V gene are MDHEN and SYDVKM.